Listed below are T cell receptor beta chains from one sample, sequenced in a study of technical replicates of blood from four donors. Data came from immunoSEQ multiplex PCR; TCRdb stores just in-frame clones and leaves some out. The table includes 65,000 to 85,000 clones, nearly 95% detected once. Sequenced: T cells isolated from PBMCs. The receptors originated from a human donor in good health. Each CDR3 is given with its conserved first and last residue. Fields, in order: clone size, V gene, D gene, J gene, CDR3 protein, CDR3 DNA. A D gene is named only where the DNA matches it firmly. Only some rows state a clone size, as once, few, many or a class for expanded clones.

size: few; V: TRBV7-9; D: TRBD2; J: TRBJ2-1; CDR3: CASSLLAGDNEQFF; DNA: TGTGCCAGCAGCTTACTAGCGGGAGACAATGAGCAGTTCTTC
size: once; V: TRBV19; D: .; J: TRBJ2-6; CDR3: CASSIEHSGANVLTF; DNA: TGTGCCAGTAGTATAGAACACTCTGGGGCCAACGTCCTGACTTTC
size: .; V: TRBV19; D: TRBD1; J: TRBJ1-1; CDR3: CASSLTGGTEAFF; DNA: TGTGCCAGTAGTCTTACAGGGGGGACTGAAGCTTTCTTT
size: .; V: TRBV6-6; D: TRBD2; J: TRBJ2-7; CDR3: CASSTQTSGTHEQYF; DNA: TGTGCCAGCAGTACCCAGACTAGCGGGACCCACGAGCAGTACTTC
size: .; V: TRBV28; D: TRBD1; J: TRBJ2-1; CDR3: CASRPTGDNEQFF; DNA: TGTGCCAGCCGACCGACAGGGGACAATGAGCAGTTCTTC
size: .; V: TRBV9; D: .; J: TRBJ2-2; CDR3: CASSFKPVNTGELFF; DNA: TGTGCCAGCAGCTTCAAGCCGGTGAACACCGGGGAGCTGTTTTTT
size: .; V: TRBV7-8; D: .; J: TRBJ2-7; CDR3: CASSLAPLGRSYEQYF; DNA: TGTGCCAGCAGCTTAGCGCCCCTAGGTCGGTCCTACGAGCAGTACTTC
size: .; V: TRBV30; D: .; J: TRBJ1-1; CDR3: CAWSGQLTEAFF; DNA: TGTGCCTGGAGTGGACAGCTCACTGAAGCTTTCTTT
size: few; V: TRBV7-9; D: TRBD1; J: TRBJ1-4; CDR3: CASSWDSQLFF; DNA: TGTGCCAGCAGCTGGGACAGCCAACTGTTTTTT
size: .; V: TRBV6-1; D: .; J: TRBJ1-1; CDR3: CASSKEQGTEAFF; DNA: TGTGCCAGCAGCAAAGAACAGGGAACTGAAGCTTTCTTT
size: .; V: TRBV11-2; D: TRBD2; J: TRBJ2-2; CDR3: CASSLLAGSTGELFF; DNA: TGTGCCAGCAGCTTACTAGCGGGAAGCACCGGGGAGCTGTTTTTT